The following is a TCR beta chain sequence with its context. Using immunoSEQ multiplex PCR, the repertoire was profiled, and TCRdb retains in-frame clones only, with some absent. This table has about 27,000 clones, over 85% appearing once. This record belongs to a study of blood T cell repertoires in COVID-19. Study background: Sites in the United States, Italy and Spain provided acute and convalescent COVID-19 samples.

Trimming took off 0 bases at V and 3 bases at J, with 9 bases between the two ends. The CDR3 has 15 amino acids. In germline, CDR1 is LNHNV, CDR2 YYDKDF (reference sequence). This sequence was found in a human donor in a cohort sampled during active COVID-19. V gene TRBV15 combines with J gene TRBJ2-1; the D gene is possibly TRBD2 (6 bases). Sequenced input: peripheral blood. CDR3 protein: CATSRDPGVYNEQFF. The CDR3 bases are TGTGCCACCAGCAGAGATCCGGGAGTCTACAATGAGCAGTTCTTC.